These T cell receptor beta chains were read from a single sample in a study of human T cells and chemical hapten exposure. TCRdb ran MiXCR on the 5' RACE reads and lists one entry per CDR3 protein. The sample holds about 140,000 distinct CDR3 sequences, 4.1% seen once. All receptors come from a female donor in good health. CDR3s include the opening cysteine and the closing phenylalanine or tryptophan. Fields, in order: CDR3 protein, clone size, V gene. Size is omitted from some rows. Given values are once, few, many or a class for expanded clones.

CDR3aa: CASSLGGTPSNQPQHF
abundance: many
v_gene: TRBV7-2

CDR3aa: CASSFSGTSGSTDTQYF
abundance: many
v_gene: TRBV11-3

CDR3aa: CASSRDVLYGYTF
abundance: -
v_gene: TRBV28

CDR3aa: CSAISTGGNTEAFF
abundance: many
v_gene: TRBV20-1

CDR3aa: CASTLGRGVGTGELFF
abundance: many
v_gene: TRBV25-1

CDR3aa: CAISEMADTQYF
abundance: -
v_gene: TRBV10-3

CDR3aa: CASRGLAPLYEQYF
abundance: many
v_gene: TRBV2

CDR3aa: CASSSPGQGIVQYF
abundance: many
v_gene: TRBV12-3/TRBV12-4

CDR3aa: CASTNRVGQPQHF
abundance: many
v_gene: TRBV19

CDR3aa: CASSPGFGEAFF
abundance: many
v_gene: TRBV12-3/TRBV12-4

CDR3aa: CAISESGTTYGYTF
abundance: many
v_gene: TRBV10-3

CDR3aa: CASGRDSLGYTF
abundance: many
v_gene: TRBV7-2

CDR3aa: CASSLVWDSTNEKLFF
abundance: -
v_gene: TRBV7-2

CDR3aa: CASSLAGGTDTQYF
abundance: many
v_gene: TRBV7-2

CDR3aa: CASSPQGRVGSYTF
abundance: many
v_gene: TRBV4-3

CDR3aa: CASSYSPTGELFF
abundance: -
v_gene: TRBV14

CDR3aa: CASSLIGQGRGGYTF
abundance: many
v_gene: TRBV7-6

CDR3aa: CASSDRTGELFF
abundance: -
v_gene: TRBV11-1

CDR3aa: CASNFGRGLTGELFF
abundance: many
v_gene: TRBV3-1

CDR3aa: CASSGGLAGRTDTQYF
abundance: many
v_gene: TRBV11-2

CDR3aa: CASSPPASRNTGELFF
abundance: -
v_gene: TRBV18

CDR3aa: CMVAGGPSPYF
abundance: many
v_gene: TRBV20-1

CDR3aa: CSARDRTYLNTEAFF
abundance: -
v_gene: TRBV20-1

CDR3aa: CASSMGQGAGELFF
abundance: many
v_gene: TRBV28

CDR3aa: CSVEDWAACNYGYTF
abundance: -
v_gene: TRBV29-1

CDR3aa: CASSLAWGTGYEQYF
abundance: many
v_gene: TRBV7-2

CDR3aa: CASSERAQGENEQFF
abundance: many
v_gene: TRBV2

CDR3aa: CASSSRLGTDTQYF
abundance: many
v_gene: TRBV7-8

CDR3aa: CSAPRPPLGEVGSSDTQYF
abundance: many
v_gene: TRBV20-1

CDR3aa: CASSLAGGREAFF
abundance: many
v_gene: TRBV7-2

CDR3aa: CASSFTGVSADTQYF
abundance: many
v_gene: TRBV7-9

CDR3aa: CATSEGGTYLYEQYF
abundance: many
v_gene: TRBV24-1

CDR3aa: CASSNRGYEQYF
abundance: many
v_gene: TRBV12-3/TRBV12-4

CDR3aa: CAISDRVDRSSSYEQYF
abundance: many
v_gene: TRBV10-3

CDR3aa: CSVERGPDTQYF
abundance: many
v_gene: TRBV29-1

CDR3aa: CSARVSGQGAETQYF
abundance: -
v_gene: TRBV20-1

CDR3aa: CSVEVSSNEQFF
abundance: many
v_gene: TRBV29-1

CDR3aa: CSARDPSGGAYEQFF
abundance: many
v_gene: TRBV20-1

CDR3aa: CASSLDNPRAGELFF
abundance: few
v_gene: TRBV7-6

CDR3aa: CASSYPWGQRMNTEAFF
abundance: many
v_gene: TRBV2

CDR3aa: CASSVSGSNSPLHF
abundance: many
v_gene: TRBV9

CDR3aa: CSARESGDTEAFF
abundance: many
v_gene: TRBV20-1

CDR3aa: CSARQQGPDIQYF
abundance: many
v_gene: TRBV20-1

CDR3aa: CSVGNRMNTEAFF
abundance: many
v_gene: TRBV29-1

CDR3aa: CAISESGREAQPQHF
abundance: -
v_gene: TRBV10-3

CDR3aa: CASSLMAENTEAFF
abundance: few
v_gene: TRBV27

CDR3aa: CSVEDAGNTIYF
abundance: many
v_gene: TRBV29-1

CDR3aa: CSAETTGAQYSNQPQHF
abundance: many
v_gene: TRBV20-1